This passage covers 20 T cell receptor beta chains from one sample sequenced in a study of cytomegalovirus exposure and HLA in healthy donors. In the PCR, 60 Vbeta and 13 Jbeta primers were used. TCRdb's copy holds only in-frame clones and misses some; the assay was immunoSEQ multiplex PCR. The sample has tens of thousands of clones; approximately 63% are singletons. Sequencing was performed on PBMCs. Receptor source: a woman younger than 45 in good health and CMV-seronegative.

The chain couples TRBV5-1 to TRBJ2-7; the D gene is possibly TRBD1 (6 bases). The CDR3 length is 14 residues. The V end lost 3 bases, the J end lost 4 bases, and 14 bases lay between the germline ends. CDR1 is SGHRS, CDR2 YFSETQ, per germline. CDR3 in amino acids: CASSSTGMSYEQYF. The CDR3 DNA is TGCGCCAGCAGCTCAACAGGGATGTCGTACGAGCAGTACTTC.

The rearrangement joins TRBV14 to TRBJ2-3; D possibly corresponds to TRBD2 (5 bases). Looked up from germline, CDR1 is SGHDN and CDR2 is FVKESK. CDR3 length: 13 amino acids. V was trimmed by 0 bases and J by 11 bases, leaving 12 bases between them. The CDR3 protein is CASSQDNFGGQYF. The CDR3 region has the DNA TGTGCCAGCAGCCAAGATAACTTCGGAGGGCAGTATTTT.

Written as DNA, the CDR3 is TGTGCCAGCAGTTTAATAGAAACCTACGAGCAGTACTTC. Translation gives CASSLIETYEQYF. The chain joins TRBV28 to TRBJ2-7; D call uncertain. Trimming shortened V by 2 bases and J by 2 bases, and 7 bases separated the two germline ends. From germline, CDR1 is MDHEN and CDR2 SYDVKM. The CDR3 is 13 amino acids.

This clone was detected once. J is TRBJ1-2 and V is TRBV6-5, with TRBD1 matching 10 bases. Trimming removed 5 bases from V and 7 bases from J; junction bases left unmatched: 4. The CDR3 is 13 residues long. Germline-derived CDR1 and CDR2 are MNHEY and SVGAGI. This CDR3 is CASSRQGAIGYTF. The DNA for the CDR3 is TGTGCCAGCAGTCGACAGGGGGCGATTGGCTACACCTTC.

This chain uses TRBV5-1 with TRBJ1-1; 8 bases map to TRBD1. The CDR3 sequence is 14 residues long. After removal of 4 bases from V and 1 base from J, the junction contained 3 bases not matched to a gene. Germline V gene data show CDR1 as SGHRS and CDR2 as YFSETQ. CDR3 DNA: TGCGCCAGCAGCGGAGGGACAGGGAACACTGAAGCTTTCTTT. This codes for CASSGGTGNTEAFF.

In its sample, this clone was seen a few times. This chain connects TRBV5-1 to TRBJ2-5; D may be TRBD1 (5 bases). The J call may be mistaken, given a closer DNA end match to TRBJ2-7. The CDR3 has 15 amino acids. The V gene's germline CDR1 is SGHRS and CDR2 YFSETQ. This chain's CDR3 is CASSDTDTTYNEQYF. The DNA of the CDR3 is TGCGCCAGCAGCGATACGGACACCACCTATAACGAGCAGTACTTC.

The chain links TRBV5-1 to TRBJ2-3, with 14 bases matching TRBD2. Trimming took 0 bases from V and 3 from J; bases not matched to a gene: 3. This CDR3 is 17 amino acids long. The germline V gene has CDR1 SGHRS and CDR2 YFSETQ. CDR3 sequence: CASSLGLAGGPTDTQYF. CDR3 nucleotides: TGCGCCAGCAGCTTGGGACTAGCGGGGGGGCCGACAGATACGCAGTATTTT.

This clone appeared a few times. The rearrangement uses TRBV4-1 and TRBJ2-5; 8 nucleotides align to TRBD2. CDR3 size: 16 residues. The junction had 8 bases not matched to a gene; V was cut back by 3 bases and J by 2 bases. Germline CDR1 is MGHRA and CDR2 is YSYEKL. The CDR3 loop reads CASSQVGGGLQETQYF. In DNA form, the CDR3 reads TGCGCCAGCAGCCAGGTTGGCGGGGGGCTACAAGAGACCCAGTACTTC.

CDR3 bases: TGTGCCAGCAGCCTACCGGGACAGGGTGTTGGAGAAAAACTGTTTTTT. Amino acid sequence: CASSLPGQGVGEKLFF. V is TRBV5-8 and J is TRBJ1-4; TRBD1 matches 9 bases. CDR1 is SGHTS and CDR2 is YDEGEE in the germline V gene. J was trimmed by 8 bases and V by 4 bases; bases with no gene match: 12. This CDR3 has 16 amino acids.

This sequence joins TRBV11-2 and TRBJ2-7; no definite D call. The V gene lost 2 bases and the J gene lost 3 bases, with 2 bases spanning the gap. Germline CDR1 is SGHAT and CDR2 is FQNNGV. CDR3 length: 11 residues. The CDR3 bases are TGTGCCAGCAGCTTACACTACGAGCAGTACTTC. Protein sequence: CASSLHYEQYF.

This chain links TRBV5-1 with TRBJ2-4; D is ambiguous. CDR1 is SGHRS and CDR2 is YFSETQ in the germline V gene. V shed 0 bases and J shed 0 bases, with 4 bases lying between them. The CDR3 totals 14 residues. As DNA, the CDR3 is TGCGCCAGCAGCTTGGCAGGAGCCAAAAACATTCAGTACTTC. Amino acids: CASSLAGAKNIQYF.

The V call is TRBV19, the J call TRBJ1-1, with a tentative D call TRBD1 (6 bases). Deletions cut 5 bases from V and 1 base from J, with 11 bases between. Germline values: CDR1 LNHDA, CDR2 SQIVND (reference sequence). This CDR3 has 14 residues. The CDR3 nucleotides are TGTGCCAGTAGTCCCGGGACAAGGAACACTGAAGCTTTCTTT. It is translated as CASSPGTRNTEAFF. Using reference TRBV19 and TRBJ1-1 for the parts outside the CDR3, the full variable domain is DGGITQSPKYLFRKEGQNVTLSCEQNLNHDAMYWYRQDPGQGLRLIYYSQIVNDFQKGDIAEGYSVSREKKESFPLTVTSAQKNPTAFYLCASSPGTRNTEAFFGQGTRLTVV.

This clone came up once. DNA for the CDR3: TGTGCCAGCAGCCAACCACAGGGTCCCGGGGAGCTGTTTTTT. Its protein product is CASSQPQGPGELFF. The chain carries TRBV14 and TRBJ2-2, with a possible D match to TRBD1 (6 bases). Trimming pared 2 bases from V and 6 bases from J, leaving 10 bases between. CDR3 length: 14 residues. Germline CDR1 and CDR2: SGHDN and FVKESK.

This chain joins TRBV10-3 and TRBJ1-2; D unresolved. Germline loops: CDR1 ENHRY, CDR2 SYGVKD. This CDR3 region has 14 residues. The germline V and J ends were trimmed by 0 bases and 4 bases, with 9 bases remaining between them. The CDR3 loop is CAISESREPYGYTF. CDR3 sequence (DNA): TGTGCCATCAGTGAGTCCCGGGAGCCCTATGGCTACACCTTC.

The chain recombines TRBV11-2 with TRBJ2-1; 7 nucleotides match TRBD2. This CDR3 region has 13 residues. V lost 5 bases to trimming and J lost 8 bases; unmatched junction nucleotides: 6. Germline V gene sequence: CDR1 SGHAT, CDR2 FQNNGV. Written as DNA, the CDR3 is TGTGCCAGCAGCCGGGGGGTCTCATATGAGCAGTTCTTC. Its translation is CASSRGVSYEQFF. Based on the CDR3 plus reference TRBV11-2 and TRBJ2-1, the full variable domain is EAGVAQSPRYKIIEKRQSVAFWCNPISGHATLYWYQQILGQGPKLLIQFQNNGVVDDSQLPKDRFSAERLKGVDSTLKIQPAKLEDSAVYLCASSRGVSYEQFFGPGTRLTVL.

This clone turned up a few times. The V call is TRBV10-3, the J call TRBJ1-1; TRBD1 matches 7 bases. CDR1 is ENHRY and CDR2 is SYGVKD in the germline V gene. CDR3 size: 13 residues. After removal of 10 bases from V and 1 base from J, the junction contained 6 bases not matched to a gene. CDR3 amino acids: CATRGQTNTEAFF. As DNA, the CDR3 is TGTGCCACACGGGGACAGACGAACACTGAAGCTTTCTTT.

The chain recombines TRBV18 with TRBJ2-1; 8 bases match TRBD1. The CDR3 contains 16 residues. Germline assignment: CDR1 KGHSH and CDR2 LQKENI. The V segment lost 0 bases and the J segment 1 base; nucleotides outside the gene matches: 2. The CDR3: CASSPPQGASYNEQFF. DNA for the CDR3: TGTGCCAGCTCACCACCGCAGGGGGCGTCCTACAATGAGCAGTTCTTC. Full variable domain (remainder filled in from reference TRBV18 and TRBJ2-1): NAGVMQNPRHLVRRRGQEARLRCSPMKGHSHVYWYRQLPEEGLKFMVYLQKENIIDESGMPKERFSAEFPKEGPSILRIQQVVRGDSAAYFCASSPPQGASYNEQFFGPGTRLTVL.

The J gene is TRBJ2-5, the V gene TRBV7-9, with D possibly TRBD2 on 5 matching bases. The CDR3 is made up of 15 amino acids. The V gene lost 1 base and the J gene lost 5 bases, with 14 bases spanning the gap. The germline V gene has CDR1 SEHNR and CDR2 FQNEAQ (reference sequence). The CDR3 DNA follows: TGTGCCAGCAGCTTAGTTGCGGGTCACGGGGAGACCCAGTACTTC. Translating it yields CASSLVAGHGETQYF.

Ten or more counts support this clone. CDR3 sequence reads: CASRSRGMRTEAFF. Here the CDR3 DNA reads TGTGCCAGCAGGAGCAGGGGGATGCGGACTGAAGCTTTCTTT. The chain has TRBV2 and TRBJ1-1; 7 bases align to TRBD1. Per the germline V gene, CDR1 is SNHLY and CDR2 is FYNNEI. This CDR3 has 14 residues. V was pared by 6 bases and J by 5 bases, with 9 bases of the junction left unmatched.

V is TRBV5-8 and J is TRBJ1-1, with 7 bases that match TRBD1. J was trimmed by 3 bases and V by 6 bases; bases with no gene match: 11. The CDR3 is 15 amino acids. The germline CDR1 and CDR2 sequences are SGHTS and YDEGEE. Here the CDR3 reads CASTGRGGADTEAFF. The CDR3 DNA is TGTGCCAGCACCGGAAGAGGGGGCGCCGACACTGAAGCTTTCTTT.